This entry features one T cell receptor (beta chain) sequence. Additional DNA sequences in this sample encode the identical CDR3. PCR used 60 Vbeta primers and 13 Jbeta primers. Assay used: immunoSEQ multiplex PCR; TCRdb lists only in-frame clones, some missing. The repertoire has roughly 150,000 clones, 82% of them found once; the top ten carry around 3.2%. This entry comes from a study of cytomegalovirus exposure and HLA in healthy donors. The CDR3 has 15 residues. The V and J ends lost 1 base and 2 bases, in that order; junction bases with no gene match: 3. From germline, CDR1 is LGHNA and CDR2 YSLEER.

The material sequenced was PBMCs. The J gene is TRBJ2-5, the V gene TRBV4-3; 8 bases agree with TRBD1. This clonotype was sampled from a male donor in good health and CMV-seronegative. For the CDR3, the DNA is TGCGCCAGCAGCCAAGGACAGGGGAAACAAGAGACCCAGTACTTC. This encodes CASSQGQGKQETQYF.